This T cell receptor (beta chain) originates from a study of metastatic and nonmetastatic thyroid tumors (dated by TCRdb to between 2020 and 2021). Turning to the overall study: Repertoires from peripheral blood and from tumor or nodule tissue samples of malignant and benign thyroid patients were compared. Results and caveats for the whole study, not just this receptor: In both blood and tumor samples, malignant tumors were reported to have significantly higher TCR beta diversity than benign nodules.

A word on this clone: The target of this receptor is not known. Base qualities were left out, and no much larger clone turns up one base away.

Receptor amplification or capture employed PCR. Sequencing was carried out with an Illumina HiSeq 4000. High-throughput sequencing was used to profile the TCR beta-chain CDR3 region of each patient. As for the authors' bioinformatics: A classifier to discriminate distant-metastatic papillary thyroid cancer patients was built from CDR3 differences across clinicopathological groups. To measure repertoire diversity the researchers used the Shannon index, while the Morisita-Horn index served to gauge how similar the tumor and blood repertoires were. The raw public data were reprocessed by TCRdb itself: fastp quality trimming at Q25, MiXCR clonotype calling, in-frame beta chains only. These V and J calls are TCRdb output, not the study's own analysis. This sample holds about 11,000 clones; 25% to 30% were observed only once. Jointly, the top ten make up 15% to 20% of the sample. No treatment had been received by any patient before thyroid surgery. Patient clinical samples collected from about 2011 to 2018 were retrospectively analysed using T-cell receptor beta sequencing.

CDR3 length: 14 amino acids, cysteine to phenylalanine. This entry keeps only the CDR3 DNA: 42 bases, framed from base 1. Per the germline V gene, MGHRA is the CDR1 and YSYEKL is the CDR2. Trimming takes 2 bases off V and 3 bases off J; junction bases not matched to a gene: 2. The V and J segments used are TRBV4-1 and TRBJ2-3, with TRBD2 matching 7 junction bases. Input material: tumor tissue. This receptor was identified in a female donor with papillary thyroid cancer or a benign thyroid nodule (not recorded which). Some clones in this sample may be carry-over from other donors' samples. The nucleotides are TGCGCCAGCAGCCAACTAGCGGTAACAGATACGCAGTATTTT. Translated, this is CASSQLAVTDTQYF.